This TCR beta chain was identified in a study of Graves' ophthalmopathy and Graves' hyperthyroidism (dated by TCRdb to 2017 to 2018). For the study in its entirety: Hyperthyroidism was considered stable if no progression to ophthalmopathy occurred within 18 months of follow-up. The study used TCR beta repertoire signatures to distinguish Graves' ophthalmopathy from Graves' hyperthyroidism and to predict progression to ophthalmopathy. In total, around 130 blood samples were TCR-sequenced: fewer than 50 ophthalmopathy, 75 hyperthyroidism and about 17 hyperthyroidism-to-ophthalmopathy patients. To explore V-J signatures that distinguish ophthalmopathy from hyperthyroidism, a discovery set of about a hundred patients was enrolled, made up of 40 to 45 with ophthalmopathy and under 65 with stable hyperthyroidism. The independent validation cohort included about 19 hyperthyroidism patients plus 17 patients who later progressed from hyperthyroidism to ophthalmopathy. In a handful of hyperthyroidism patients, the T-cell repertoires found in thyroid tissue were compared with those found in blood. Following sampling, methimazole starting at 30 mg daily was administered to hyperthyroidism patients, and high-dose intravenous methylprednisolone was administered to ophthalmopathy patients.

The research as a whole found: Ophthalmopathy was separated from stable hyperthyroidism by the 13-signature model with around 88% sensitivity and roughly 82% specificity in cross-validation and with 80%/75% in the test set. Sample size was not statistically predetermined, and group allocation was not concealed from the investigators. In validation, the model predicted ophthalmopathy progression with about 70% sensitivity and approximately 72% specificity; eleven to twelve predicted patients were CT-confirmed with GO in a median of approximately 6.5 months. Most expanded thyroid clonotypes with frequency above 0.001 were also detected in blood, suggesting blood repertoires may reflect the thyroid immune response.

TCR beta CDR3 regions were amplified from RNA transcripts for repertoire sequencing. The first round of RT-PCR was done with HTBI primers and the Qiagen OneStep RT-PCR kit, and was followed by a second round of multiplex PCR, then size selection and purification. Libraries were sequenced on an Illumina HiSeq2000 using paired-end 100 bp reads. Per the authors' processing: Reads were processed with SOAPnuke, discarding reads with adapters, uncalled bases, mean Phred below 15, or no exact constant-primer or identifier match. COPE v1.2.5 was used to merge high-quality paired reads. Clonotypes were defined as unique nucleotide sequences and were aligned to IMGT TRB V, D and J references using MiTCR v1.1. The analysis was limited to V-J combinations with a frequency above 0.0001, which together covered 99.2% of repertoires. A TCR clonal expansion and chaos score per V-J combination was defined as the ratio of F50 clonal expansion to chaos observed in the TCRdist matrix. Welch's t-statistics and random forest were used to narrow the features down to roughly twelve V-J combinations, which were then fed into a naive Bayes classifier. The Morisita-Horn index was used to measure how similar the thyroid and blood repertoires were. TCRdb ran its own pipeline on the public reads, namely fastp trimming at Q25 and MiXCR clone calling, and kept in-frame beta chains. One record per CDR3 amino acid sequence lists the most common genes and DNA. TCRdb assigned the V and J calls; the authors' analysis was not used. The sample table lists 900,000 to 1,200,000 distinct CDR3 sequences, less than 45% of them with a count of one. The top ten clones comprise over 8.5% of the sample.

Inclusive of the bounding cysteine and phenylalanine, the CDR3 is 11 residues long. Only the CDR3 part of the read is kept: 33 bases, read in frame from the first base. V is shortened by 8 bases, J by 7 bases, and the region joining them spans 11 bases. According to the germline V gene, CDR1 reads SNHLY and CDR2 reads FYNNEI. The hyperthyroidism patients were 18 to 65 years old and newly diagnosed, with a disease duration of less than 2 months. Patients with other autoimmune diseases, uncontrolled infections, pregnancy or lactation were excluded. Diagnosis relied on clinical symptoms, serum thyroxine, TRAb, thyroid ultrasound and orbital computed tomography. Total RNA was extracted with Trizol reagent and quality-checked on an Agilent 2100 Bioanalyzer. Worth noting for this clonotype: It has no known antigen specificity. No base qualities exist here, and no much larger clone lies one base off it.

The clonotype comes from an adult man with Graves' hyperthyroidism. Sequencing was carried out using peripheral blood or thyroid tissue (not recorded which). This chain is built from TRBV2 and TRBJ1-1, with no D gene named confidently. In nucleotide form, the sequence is TGTGCCAGCGGGGTGGCCCTTGAAGCTTTCTTT. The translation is CASGVALEAFF.